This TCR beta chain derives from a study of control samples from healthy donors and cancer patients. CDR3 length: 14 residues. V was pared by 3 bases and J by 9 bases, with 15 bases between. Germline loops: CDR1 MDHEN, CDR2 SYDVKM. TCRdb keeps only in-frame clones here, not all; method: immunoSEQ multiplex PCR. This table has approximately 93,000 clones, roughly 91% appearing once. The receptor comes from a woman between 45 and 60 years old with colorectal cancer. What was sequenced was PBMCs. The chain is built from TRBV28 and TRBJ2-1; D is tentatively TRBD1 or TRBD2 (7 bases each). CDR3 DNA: TGTGCCAGCAGTTTCAGGGGGGGGAAATTTGAGCAGTTCTTC. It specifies CASSFRGGKFEQFF.